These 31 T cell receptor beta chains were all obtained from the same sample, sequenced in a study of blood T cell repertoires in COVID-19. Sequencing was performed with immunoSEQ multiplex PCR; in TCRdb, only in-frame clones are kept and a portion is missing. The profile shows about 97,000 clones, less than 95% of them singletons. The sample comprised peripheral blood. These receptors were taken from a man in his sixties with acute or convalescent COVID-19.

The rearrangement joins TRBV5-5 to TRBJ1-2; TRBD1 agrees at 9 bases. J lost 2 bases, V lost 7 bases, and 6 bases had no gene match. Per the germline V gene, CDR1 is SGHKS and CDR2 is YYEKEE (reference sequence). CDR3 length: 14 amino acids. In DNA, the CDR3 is TGTGCCAGCTATCCGGGACAGGGAAACTATGGCTACACCTTC. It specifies CASYPGQGNYGYTF.

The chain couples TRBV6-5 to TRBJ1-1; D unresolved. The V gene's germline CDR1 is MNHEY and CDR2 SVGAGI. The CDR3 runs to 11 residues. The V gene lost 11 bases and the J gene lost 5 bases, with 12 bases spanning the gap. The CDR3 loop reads CASQEGTEAFF. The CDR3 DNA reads TGTGCCTCCCAAGAGGGTACTGAAGCTTTCTTT.

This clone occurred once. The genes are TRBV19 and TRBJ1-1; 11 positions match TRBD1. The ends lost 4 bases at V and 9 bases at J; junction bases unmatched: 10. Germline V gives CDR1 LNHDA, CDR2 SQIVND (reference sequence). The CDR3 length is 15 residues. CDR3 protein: CASSKPGTGGLKAFF. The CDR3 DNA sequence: TGTGCCAGTAGTAAGCCCGGGACAGGGGGGTTGAAAGCTTTCTTT.

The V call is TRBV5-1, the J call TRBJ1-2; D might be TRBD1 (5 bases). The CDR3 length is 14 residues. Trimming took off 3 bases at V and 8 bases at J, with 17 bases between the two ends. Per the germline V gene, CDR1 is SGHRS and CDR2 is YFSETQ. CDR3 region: CASSSSEEGRGYTF. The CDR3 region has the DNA TGCGCCAGCAGCTCCTCCGAGGAGGGGAGAGGCTACACCTTC. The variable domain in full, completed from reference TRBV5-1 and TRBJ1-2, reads KAGVTQTPRYLIKTRGQQVTLSCSPISGHRSVSWYQQTPGQGLQFLFEYFSETQRNKGNFPGRFSGRQFSNSRSEMNVSTLELGDSALYLCASSSSEEGRGYTFGSGTRLTVV.

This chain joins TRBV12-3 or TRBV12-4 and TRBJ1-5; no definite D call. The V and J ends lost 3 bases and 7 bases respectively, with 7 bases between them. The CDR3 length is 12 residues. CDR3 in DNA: TGTGCCAGCAGTTTCTTTAGACAGCCCCAGCATTTT. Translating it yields CASSFFRQPQHF.

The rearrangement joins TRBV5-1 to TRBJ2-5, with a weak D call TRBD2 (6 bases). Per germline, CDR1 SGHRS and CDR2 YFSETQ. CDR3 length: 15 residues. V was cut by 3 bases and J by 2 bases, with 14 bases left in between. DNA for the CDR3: TGCGCCAGCAGCTCCCTGTCGGGGACTCAAGAGACCCAGTACTTC. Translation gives CASSSLSGTQETQYF.

The CDR3 here is CSIHLNYGYTF. CDR3 in DNA: TGCAGCATACACCTTAACTATGGCTACACCTTC. V usage is TRBV29-1 and J usage is TRBJ1-2; unclear D gene. The CDR3 covers 11 residues. The V end lost 8 bases, the J end lost 1 base, and 8 bases lay between the germline ends. Germline V gene lookup returns CDR1 SQVTM and CDR2 ANQGSEA.

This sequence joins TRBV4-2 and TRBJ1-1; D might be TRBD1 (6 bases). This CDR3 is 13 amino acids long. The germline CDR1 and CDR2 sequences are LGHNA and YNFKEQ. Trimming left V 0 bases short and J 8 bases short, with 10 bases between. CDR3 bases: TGTGCCAGCAGCCAAGATGGGGGCGGCGAAGCTTTCTTT. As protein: CASSQDGGGEAFF.

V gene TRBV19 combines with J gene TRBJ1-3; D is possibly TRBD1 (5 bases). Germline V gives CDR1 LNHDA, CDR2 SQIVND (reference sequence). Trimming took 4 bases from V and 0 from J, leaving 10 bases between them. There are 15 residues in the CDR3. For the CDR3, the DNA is TGTGCCAGTAGTACTCAGGGCCCCTCTGGAAACACCATATATTTT. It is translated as CASSTQGPSGNTIYF.

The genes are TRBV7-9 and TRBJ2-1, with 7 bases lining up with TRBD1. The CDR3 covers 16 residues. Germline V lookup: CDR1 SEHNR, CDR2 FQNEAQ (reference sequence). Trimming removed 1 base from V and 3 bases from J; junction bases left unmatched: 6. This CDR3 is CASSLEDRWDYNEQFF. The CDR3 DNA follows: TGTGCCAGCAGCTTAGAGGACAGGTGGGACTACAATGAGCAGTTCTTC.

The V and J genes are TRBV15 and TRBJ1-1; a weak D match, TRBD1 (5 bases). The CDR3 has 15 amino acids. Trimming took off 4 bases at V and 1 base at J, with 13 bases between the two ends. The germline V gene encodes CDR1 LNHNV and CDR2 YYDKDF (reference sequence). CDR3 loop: CATSTTTTGNTEAFF. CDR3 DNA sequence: TGTGCCACCAGCACAACTACCACAGGGAACACTGAAGCTTTCTTT.

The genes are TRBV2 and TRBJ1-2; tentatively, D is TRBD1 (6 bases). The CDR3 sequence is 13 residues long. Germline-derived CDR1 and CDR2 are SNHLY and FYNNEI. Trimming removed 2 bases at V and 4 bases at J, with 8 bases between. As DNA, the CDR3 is TGTGCCAGCAGTGAAAGACAGGTCTATGGCTACACCTTC. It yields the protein CASSERQVYGYTF.

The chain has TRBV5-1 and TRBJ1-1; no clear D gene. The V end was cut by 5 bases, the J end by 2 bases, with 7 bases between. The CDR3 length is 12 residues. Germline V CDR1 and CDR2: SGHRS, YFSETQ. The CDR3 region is CASRYRNTEAFF. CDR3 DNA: TGCGCCAGCAGGTATAGAAACACTGAAGCTTTCTTT.

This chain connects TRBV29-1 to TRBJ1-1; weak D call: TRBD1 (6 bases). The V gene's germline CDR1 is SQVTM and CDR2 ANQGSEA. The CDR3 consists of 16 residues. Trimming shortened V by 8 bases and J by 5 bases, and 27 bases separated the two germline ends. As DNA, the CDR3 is TGCAGCATCTCTGCTGTTCAGGGGCGGGTGAGGACTGAAGCTTTCTTT. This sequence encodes CSISAVQGRVRTEAFF. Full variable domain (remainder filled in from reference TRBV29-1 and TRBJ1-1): SAVISQKPSRDICQRGTSLTIQCQVDSQVTMMFWYRQQPGQSLTLIATANQGSEATYESGFVIDKFPISRPNLTFSTLTVSNMSPEDSSIYLCSISAVQGRVRTEAFFGQGTRLTVV.

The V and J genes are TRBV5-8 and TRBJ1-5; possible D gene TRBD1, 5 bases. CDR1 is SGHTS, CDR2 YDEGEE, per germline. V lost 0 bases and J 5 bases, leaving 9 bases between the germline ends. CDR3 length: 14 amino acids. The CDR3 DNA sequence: TGTGCCAGCAGCTTGGACGGGGGGGATCAGCCCCAGCATTTT. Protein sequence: CASSLDGGDQPQHF.

For the CDR3, the DNA is TGTGCCAGCTCAGCAACAGGGGGCATGGACACCGGGGAGCTGTTTTTT. Its translation: CASSATGGMDTGELFF. The chain has TRBV18 and TRBJ2-2; 9 bases match TRBD1. This CDR3 is 16 amino acids long. Per germline, CDR1 KGHSH and CDR2 LQKENI. Trimming cost V 5 bases and J 3 bases; bases outside gene matches: 7.

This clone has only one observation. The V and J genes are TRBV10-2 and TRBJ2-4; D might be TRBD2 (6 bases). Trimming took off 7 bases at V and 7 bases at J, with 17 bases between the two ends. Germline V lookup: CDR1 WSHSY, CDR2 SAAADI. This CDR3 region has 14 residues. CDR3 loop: CASTPANGGNIQYF. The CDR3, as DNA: TGCGCCAGCACACCCGCGAACGGGGGTAACATTCAGTACTTC.

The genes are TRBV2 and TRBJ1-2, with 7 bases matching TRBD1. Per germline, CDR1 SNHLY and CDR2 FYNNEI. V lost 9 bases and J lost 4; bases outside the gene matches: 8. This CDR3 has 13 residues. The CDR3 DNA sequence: TGTGCCAGTGCAGGGGGGAGAGGCTATGGCTACACCTTC. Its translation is CASAGGRGYGYTF.

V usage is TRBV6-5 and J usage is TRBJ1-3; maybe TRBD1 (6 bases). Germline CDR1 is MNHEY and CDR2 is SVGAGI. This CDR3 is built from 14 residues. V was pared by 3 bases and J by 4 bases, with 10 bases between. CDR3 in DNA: TGTGCCAGCAGTTATTCACAGGGCGGAAACACCATATATTTT. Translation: CASSYSQGGNTIYF.

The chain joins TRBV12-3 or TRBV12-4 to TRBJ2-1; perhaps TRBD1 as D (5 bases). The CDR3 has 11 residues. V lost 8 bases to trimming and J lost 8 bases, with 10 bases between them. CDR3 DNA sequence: TGTGCCAGCCTATGGGGCTATGAGCAGTTCTTC. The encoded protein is CASLWGYEQFF.

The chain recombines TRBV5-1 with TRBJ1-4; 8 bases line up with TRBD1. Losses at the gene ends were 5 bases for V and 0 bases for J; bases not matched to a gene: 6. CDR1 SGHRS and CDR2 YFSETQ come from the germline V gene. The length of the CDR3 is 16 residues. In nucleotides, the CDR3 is TGCGCCAGCAGGACTGGGACAGGAGCAACTAATGAAAAACTGTTTTTT. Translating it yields CASRTGTGATNEKLFF.

CDR3 DNA sequence: TGTGCCAGCAGACTGGACAGGCTCACTGAAGCTTTCTTT. It is translated as CASRLDRLTEAFF. The chain is built from TRBV2 and TRBJ1-1; TRBD1 aligns across 7 bases. In germline, CDR1 is SNHLY, CDR2 FYNNEI. The CDR3 has 13 amino acids. V lost 6 bases to trimming and J lost 4 bases; unmatched junction nucleotides: 5. The complete variable domain, with remaining parts taken from reference TRBV2 and TRBJ1-1, reads EPEVTQTPSHQVTQMGQEVILRCVPISNHLYFYWYRQILGQKVEFLVSFYNNEISEKSEIFDDQFSVERPDGSNFTLKIRSTKLEDSAMYFCASRLDRLTEAFFGQGTRLTVV.

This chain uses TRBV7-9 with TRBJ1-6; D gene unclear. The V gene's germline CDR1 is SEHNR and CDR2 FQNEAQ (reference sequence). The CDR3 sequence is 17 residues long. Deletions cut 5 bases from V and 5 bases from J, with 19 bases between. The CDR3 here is CASSHKGGLRDNSPLHF. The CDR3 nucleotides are TGTGCCAGCAGCCATAAGGGTGGACTACGAGATAATTCACCCCTCCACTTT.

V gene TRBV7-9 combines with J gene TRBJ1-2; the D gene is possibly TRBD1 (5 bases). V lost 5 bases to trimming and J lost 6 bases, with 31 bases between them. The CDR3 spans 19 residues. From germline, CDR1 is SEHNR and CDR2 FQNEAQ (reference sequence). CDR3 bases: TGTGCCAGCAGCCTAAAGACCGGCCCCAGGGCTCTTAGTCTTCATGGCTACACCTTC. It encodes CASSLKTGPRALSLHGYTF.

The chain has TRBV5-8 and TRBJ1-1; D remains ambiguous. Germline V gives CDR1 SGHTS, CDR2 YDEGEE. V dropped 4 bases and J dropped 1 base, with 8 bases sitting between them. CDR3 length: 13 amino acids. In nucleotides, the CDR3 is TGTGCCAGCAGCAAGACACCGAACACTGAAGCTTTCTTT. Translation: CASSKTPNTEAFF. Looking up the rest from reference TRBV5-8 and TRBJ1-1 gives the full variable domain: EAGVTQSPTHLIKTRGQQATLRCSPISGHTSVYWYQQALGLGLQFLLWYDEGEERNRGNFPPRFSGRQFPNYSSELNVNALELEDSALYLCASSKTPNTEAFFGQGTRLTVV.

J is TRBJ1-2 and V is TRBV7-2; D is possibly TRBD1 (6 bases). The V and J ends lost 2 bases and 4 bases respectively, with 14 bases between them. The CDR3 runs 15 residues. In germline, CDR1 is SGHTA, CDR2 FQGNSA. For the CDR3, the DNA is TGTGCCAGCAGCTTACGGACAGATGGGCTCTATGGCTACACCTTC. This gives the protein CASSLRTDGLYGYTF. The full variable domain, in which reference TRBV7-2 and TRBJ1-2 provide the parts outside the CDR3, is GAGVSQSPSNKVTEKGKDVELRCDPISGHTALYWYRQSLGQGLEFLIYFQGNSAPDKSGLPSDRFSAERTGGSVSTLTIQRTQQEDSAVYLCASSLRTDGLYGYTFGSGTRLTVV.

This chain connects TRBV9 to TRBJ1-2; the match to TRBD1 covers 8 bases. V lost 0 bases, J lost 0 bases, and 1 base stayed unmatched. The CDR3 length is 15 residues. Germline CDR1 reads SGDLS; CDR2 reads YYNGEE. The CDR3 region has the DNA TGTGCCAGCAGCGTAGCAGGGGGCACTAACTATGGCTACACCTTC. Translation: CASSVAGGTNYGYTF.

CDR3: CASSLASAGASSYNEQFF. CDR3 DNA sequence: TGTGCCAGCAGCTTAGCGTCGGCAGGGGCATCCTCCTACAATGAGCAGTTCTTC. This chain uses TRBV7-6 with TRBJ2-1; the D gene is possibly TRBD1 (6 bases). Trimming stripped 0 bases from V and 0 bases from J, with 15 bases between. This CDR3 has 18 amino acids. The V gene's germline CDR1 is SGHVS and CDR2 FNYEAQ.

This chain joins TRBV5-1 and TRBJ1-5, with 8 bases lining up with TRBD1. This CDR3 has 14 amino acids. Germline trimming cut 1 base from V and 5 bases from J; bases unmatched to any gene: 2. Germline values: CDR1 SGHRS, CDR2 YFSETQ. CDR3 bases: TGCGCCAGCAGCTTGACAGGGGGGGATCAGCCCCAGCATTTT. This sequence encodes CASSLTGGDQPQHF.

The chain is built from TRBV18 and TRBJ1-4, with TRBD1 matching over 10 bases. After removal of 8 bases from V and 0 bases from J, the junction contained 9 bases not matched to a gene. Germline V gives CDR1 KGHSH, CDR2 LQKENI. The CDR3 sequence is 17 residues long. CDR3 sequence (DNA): TGTGCCAGCCAACCGGGACAGGGGTTTGCAACTAATGAAAAACTGTTTTTT. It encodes CASQPGQGFATNEKLFF. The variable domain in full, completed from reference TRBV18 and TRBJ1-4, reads NAGVMQNPRHLVRRRGQEARLRCSPMKGHSHVYWYRQLPEEGLKFMVYLQKENIIDESGMPKERFSAEFPKEGPSILRIQQVVRGDSAAYFCASQPGQGFATNEKLFFGSGTQLSVL.

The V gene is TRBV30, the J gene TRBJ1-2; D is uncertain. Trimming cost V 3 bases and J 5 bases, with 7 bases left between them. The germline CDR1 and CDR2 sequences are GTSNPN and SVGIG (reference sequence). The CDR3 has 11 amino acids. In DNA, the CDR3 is TGTGCCTGGAGCGCGTCGTATGGCTACACCTTC. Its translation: CAWSASYGYTF. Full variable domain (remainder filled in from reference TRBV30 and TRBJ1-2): SQTIHQWPATLVQPVGSPLSLECTVEGTSNPNLYWYRQAAGRGLQLLFYSVGIGQISSEVPQNLSASRPQDRQFILSSKKLLLSDSGFYLCAWSASYGYTFGSGTRLTVV.